This is a list of T cell receptor beta chains from one sample in a study of blood T cell repertoires in COVID-19. The protocol was immunoSEQ multiplex PCR, while the TCRdb copy is restricted to in-frame clones and leaves out a portion. The sample holds 250,000 to 350,000 clones, about 81% seen once. The sequencing sample was made of peripheral blood. The receptors here all came from a human donor with COVID-19, enrolled during active disease. The donor label of this sample is uncertain. Each CDR3 is given with its conserved first and last residue. A D gene is named only where the DNA matches it firmly. Size is stated for part of the rows, as once, few or many counts, or as a class when the clone is expanded.

v_gene	len	j_gene	abundance	d_gene	CDR3nt	CDR3aa
TRBV12-3/TRBV12-4	13	TRBJ1-1	-	-	TGTGCCACCCGAAGGTCAGGGAACTCGGAAGCTTTCTTT	CATRRSGNSEAFF
TRBV28	13	TRBJ1-2	-	-	TGTGCCAGCAGTTTTGCAGGGGCCTATGGCTACACCTTC	CASSFAGAYGYTF
TRBV18	16	TRBJ1-1	-	-	TGTGCCAGCTCTCTACTGACAGGAGCCATGAACACTGAAGCTTTCTTT	CASSLLTGAMNTEAFF
TRBV11-2	15	TRBJ2-7	once	TRBD2	TGTGCCAGCAGCTTAGGTGAGGGACTAATCTACGAGCAGTACTTC	CASSLGEGLIYEQYF
TRBV9	14	TRBJ1-2	-	-	TGTGCCAGCAGCGCTGAAAATCGAGGCTATGGCTACACCTTC	CASSAENRGYGYTF
TRBV6-5	11	TRBJ1-5	-	TRBD1	TGTGCCGACAGGGGGAATCAGCCCCAGCATTTT	CADRGNQPQHF
TRBV7-2	14	TRBJ2-7	-	TRBD2	TGTGCCAGCAGCTCGTCTAGCGGAACCTACGAGCAGTACTTC	CASSSSSGTYEQYF
TRBV7-2	16	TRBJ1-6	-	-	TGTGCCAGCAGCTTAGGACTGGGGGAGGCCCGGGGACCCCTCCACTTT	CASSLGLGEARGPLHF
TRBV5-1	17	TRBJ2-2	-	TRBD1	TGCGCCAGCAGCTGGGACAGGCCCGGCCCGAACACCGGGGAGCTGTTTTTT	CASSWDRPGPNTGELFF
TRBV15	15	TRBJ2-2	-	-	TGTGCCACCAGCAGAGACTCGCAGTACACCGGGGAGCTGTTTTTT	CATSRDSQYTGELFF
TRBV7-2	14	TRBJ2-3	once	-	TGTGCCAGCAGCCCAAGGACCGGCGGGGATACGCAGTATTTT	CASSPRTGGDTQYF
TRBV3-1/TRBV3-2	13	TRBJ2-1	-	-	TGTGCCAGCAGCCAAGCACGAGTGGATGAGCAGTTCTTC	CASSQARVDEQFF
TRBV7-3	17	TRBJ2-3	-	TRBD2	TGTGCCAGCAGCTTAATGGGAGTAGCGGGGAGCACAGATACGCAGTATTTT	CASSLMGVAGSTDTQYF
TRBV5-1	15	TRBJ2-1	-	TRBD1	TGCGCCAGCAGCTTGGTTCAGGGGGCAGTCAATGAGCAGTTCTTC	CASSLVQGAVNEQFF
TRBV5-4	13	TRBJ2-7	few	-	TGTGCCAGCAGCTACTCGGGACACTACGAGCAGTACTTC	CASSYSGHYEQYF
TRBV5-3	15	TRBJ2-7	-	-	TGTGCCAGAAGCTTTACGGACACCCCGGCCTACGAGCAGTACTTC	CARSFTDTPAYEQYF
TRBV27	13	TRBJ1-2	-	-	TGTGCCAGCAGTTTTTCCGCGAACTATGGCTACACCTTC	CASSFSANYGYTF
TRBV5-1	14	TRBJ2-7	-	TRBD1	TGCGCCAGCAGCTTTACAGGGGGTAGATACGAGCAGTACTTC	CASSFTGGRYEQYF
TRBV19	16	TRBJ1-6	-	-	TGTGCCAGTAGTGGGGGCCGACAGTACTATAATTCACCCCTCCACTTT	CASSGGRQYYNSPLHF
TRBV5-1	17	TRBJ2-2	-	TRBD2	TGCGCCAGCAGCTTGGGACTAGCGGGAGGAACCACCGGGGAGCTGTTTTTT	CASSLGLAGGTTGELFF
TRBV18	15	TRBJ1-1	-	-	TGTGCCAGCTCAGCCTCCAAGGGAGGTAACACTGAAGCTTTCTTT	CASSASKGGNTEAFF
TRBV3-1/TRBV3-2	16	TRBJ1-6	-	-	TGTGCCAGCAGCCAAGATATTGGGGGCGCGGAATCACCCCTCCACTTT	CASSQDIGGAESPLHF
TRBV2	13	TRBJ2-1	-	TRBD2	TGTGCCAGCGAGGGACTAGCCGAGTCGGGGCAGTTCTTC	CASEGLAESGQFF
TRBV28	13	TRBJ1-5	-	-	TGTGCCAGCAGCCTGAGGGTCGATCAGCCCCAGCATTTT	CASSLRVDQPQHF
TRBV7-2	14	TRBJ1-5	-	-	TGTGCCAGCAGCTTATGGGGGGACTATCAGCCCCAGCATTTT	CASSLWGDYQPQHF
TRBV5-1	15	TRBJ1-6	once	TRBD1	TGCGCCAGCAGCACAACCGGGACAGGGAATTCACCCCTCCACTTT	CASSTTGTGNSPLHF
TRBV2	15	TRBJ1-5	few	-	TGTGCCAGCAGTGTTGGAGGGTTTAGCAATCAGCCCCAGCATTTT	CASSVGGFSNQPQHF
TRBV7-7	13	TRBJ1-1	once	-	TGTGCTAGCAGCTTAACCGTGGAGACTGAAGCTTTCTTT	CASSLTVETEAFF
TRBV4-2	17	TRBJ2-3	-	-	TGTGCCAGCAGCCAAGGCGGTAGGGGCGGAAGCACAGATACGCAGTATTTT	CASSQGGRGGSTDTQYF
TRBV6-1	15	TRBJ2-3	once	TRBD1	TGTGCCAGCAGTGACCGACAGGGTTTCACAGATACGCAGTATTTT	CASSDRQGFTDTQYF
TRBV5-1	16	TRBJ2-3	few	-	TGCGCCAGCAGCTTGGCCGGGGGTAGGGGCACAGATACGCAGTATTTT	CASSLAGGRGTDTQYF
TRBV28	16	TRBJ1-2	-	-	TGTGCCAGCTTCGGACTCTCGCGGGCGGATAACTATGGCTACACCTTC	CASFGLSRADNYGYTF
TRBV28	13	TRBJ2-7	-	TRBD2	TGTGCCATCGGGACTAGCGGGAGCTACGAGCAGTACTTC	CAIGTSGSYEQYF
TRBV28	15	TRBJ1-2	-	TRBD1	TGTGCCAGCAGTTTATCCAAAGGGACAGGCTATGGCTACACCTTC	CASSLSKGTGYGYTF
TRBV7-9	14	TRBJ1-2	-	-	TGTGCCAGCAGCTTCAGCGGAGGGAACTATGGCTACACCTTC	CASSFSGGNYGYTF
TRBV27	16	TRBJ2-3	-	-	TGTGCCAGCAGTTTCCAAGACAGGGGAGGGACAGATACGCAGTATTTT	CASSFQDRGGTDTQYF
TRBV7-2	16	TRBJ2-1	-	TRBD2	TGTGCCAGCAGCTTAGGTAGGACTAGCGGAGTTGAGGAGCAGTTCTTC	CASSLGRTSGVEEQFF
TRBV7-9	16	TRBJ1-6	-	TRBD1	TGTGCCAGCAGCTTGGTTAGGACAGGGGGCTTGGCACCCCTCCACTTT	CASSLVRTGGLAPLHF
TRBV5-4	13	TRBJ1-2	-	-	TGTGCCGAAGGGAGGCAGGGAGGTTATGGCTACACCTTC	CAEGRQGGYGYTF
TRBV9	14	TRBJ2-7	-	TRBD1	TGTGCCAGCAGCGCACAGGGGGTCGATTACGAGCAGTACTTC	CASSAQGVDYEQYF
TRBV12-3/TRBV12-4	13	TRBJ1-5	once	-	TGTGCCAGCATTACAGGGAAGGATCAGCCCCAGCATTTT	CASITGKDQPQHF
TRBV30	14	TRBJ2-2	-	TRBD1	TGTGCCCGTGACAGGGGTTGGAACACCGGGGAGCTGTTTTTT	CARDRGWNTGELFF
TRBV5-1	14	TRBJ1-2	-	-	TGCGCCAGCAGCTTTGGTCAGGGGAGCTATGGCTACACCTTC	CASSFGQGSYGYTF
TRBV6-5	16	TRBJ1-1	-	TRBD1	TGTGCCAGCAGTTACTCCCTCCGACAGGGGTACACTGAAGCTTTCTTT	CASSYSLRQGYTEAFF
TRBV4-2	17	TRBJ1-2	-	TRBD1	TGTGCCAGCAGCCCGACAGGGGGGCAAGAGGGGGTTTATGGCTACACCTTC	CASSPTGGQEGVYGYTF
TRBV14	13	TRBJ1-3	-	-	TGTGCCAGCAGCCCGGGATCCGGAAACACCATATATTTT	CASSPGSGNTIYF
TRBV19	15	TRBJ1-6	-	TRBD1	TGTGCCAGTAGTACCAAGACAGGGCTTCATTCACCCCTCCACTTT	CASSTKTGLHSPLHF
TRBV11-2	13	TRBJ1-2	-	-	TGTGCCAGCAGCTCCGGGGGAGACTATGGCTACACCTTC	CASSSGGDYGYTF
TRBV7-9	15	TRBJ1-5	-	TRBD1	TGTGCCAGCAGCCTCGACAGGGTGGGCAATCAGCCCCAGCATTTT	CASSLDRVGNQPQHF
TRBV28	17	TRBJ1-3	-	TRBD1	TGTGCCAGCAGTTTTGCCCTAGGACAGGCGGTTGGGAACACCATATATTTT	CASSFALGQAVGNTIYF
TRBV4-1	14	TRBJ2-7	-	TRBD2	TGCGCCAGCAGGCCGGGACTAGCGACAAACGAGCAGTACTTC	CASRPGLATNEQYF
TRBV19	14	TRBJ2-7	-	-	TGTGCCAGTAGTATCATCATGAGCTCCTACGAGCAGTACTTC	CASSIIMSSYEQYF
TRBV9	15	TRBJ1-2	-	-	TGTGCCAGCAGCGTAGCGGAGGGAAGGAGGGATGGCTACACCTTC	CASSVAEGRRDGYTF